The 3 T cell receptor beta chains below all came from one sample that was sequenced in a study of shared clonotypes between healthy human individuals. Sequencing was performed with immunoSEQ multiplex PCR; in TCRdb, only in-frame clones are kept and a portion is missing. The data hold roughly 2.5 million clones, with approximately 92% observed a single time. Sequencing input: naive CD4+ T cells sorted from blood. This sample's subset: CD45RA+ positively selected. The receptors stem from a man in his late teens or twenties in good health.

This chain joins TRBV7-2 and TRBJ2-7; D not certain. This CDR3 spans 14 amino acids. The germline gives CDR1 SGHTA, CDR2 FQGNSA. Deletions cut 4 bases from V and 2 bases from J, with 12 bases between. The CDR3 loop is CASSSRVGTYEQYF. The CDR3 DNA is TGTGCCAGCAGCTCGCGAGTTGGAACCTACGAGCAGTACTTC.

The chain is built from TRBV28 and TRBJ2-7; D is ambiguous. Germline-derived CDR1 and CDR2 are MDHEN and SYDVKM. This CDR3 spans 14 amino acids. Trimming removed 3 bases from V and 7 bases from J, with 16 bases in between. The CDR3 sequence: CASSFALLGWEQYF. For the CDR3, the DNA is TGTGCCAGCAGTTTTGCCCTCCTAGGGTGGGAGCAGTACTTC.

This clone was counted a few times. Additional DNA sequences in this sample encode the identical CDR3. The chain joins TRBV27 to TRBJ2-6, with D unresolved. V was trimmed by 6 bases and J by 0 bases, leaving 3 bases between them. The germline V gene has CDR1 MNHEY and CDR2 SMNVEV (reference sequence). CDR3 length equals 13 residues. The CDR3 protein is CASSLSGANVLTF. The CDR3 DNA follows: TGTGCCAGCAGCCTCTCTGGGGCCAACGTCCTGACTTTC.